This section outlines one T cell receptor beta chain sequence together with its context. Its specificity is not known. Sampling times: baseline, cycle 4 day 1, cycle 7 day 1. This CDR3 comprises 13 residues. Germline values: CDR1 SEHNR, CDR2 FQNEAQ (reference sequence). V was clipped by 5 bases and J by 5 bases, with 10 bases between them. The sample belongs to a study of OX40 agonist ivuxolimab in advanced cancers. Study in general: Partial responses were achieved by three patients: one hepatocellular carcinoma, two cutaneous melanoma. The study, taken as a whole, reports: Some patients without response likewise showed low normalized clonal expansion.

Some clones are missing from TCRdb's copy, which holds only in-frame ones; the method was immunoSEQ multiplex PCR. The data contain tens of thousands of clones, 81% of them seen just once; the ten biggest clones take up approximately 6.6%. The chain joins TRBV7-9 to TRBJ2-1; maybe TRBD1 (5 bases). The specimen was CD4+ or CD8+ T cells sorted from blood, collected in a trial of the OX40 agonist ivuxolimab. The TCR sequence derives from an adult with an advanced solid tumor such as melanoma, head and neck, liver or kidney cancer. As DNA, the CDR3 is TGTGCCAGCAGCATAGGGGCTAACAATGAGCAGTTCTTC. It encodes CASSIGANNEQFF.